These 8 T cell receptor beta chains share one sample of origin, sequenced in a study of identical twins. TCRdb re-called the 5' RACE reads with MiXCR, one entry per CDR3 protein. The sample has about 330,000 distinct CDR3 sequences; 9% to 15% are singletons. This sample also belongs to another study, concerning yellow fever vaccine responses in identical twins.

Sequencing input: CD8+ T cells sorted from blood. These receptors came from a woman between 18 and 30 years old in good health.

V is TRBV7-9 and J is TRBJ1-6; D is uncertain. Trimming cost V 7 bases and J 5 bases, with 12 bases left between them. Germline CDR1 SEHNR, CDR2 FQNEAQ (reference sequence). CDR3 length: 14 residues. CDR3 region: CASILGQNNSPLHF. The CDR3 DNA reads TGTGCCAGCATCCTGGGTCAGAATAATTCACCCCTCCACTTT.

The chain uses TRBV12-3 or TRBV12-4 and TRBJ2-6; the D gene is possibly TRBD2 (5 bases). This CDR3 is 17 amino acids long. The germline V and J ends were trimmed by 5 bases and 1 base, with 15 bases remaining between them. CDR3 DNA sequence: TGTGCCAGCAGTGTCCGGGGTCTCCGTTCTGGGGCCAACGTCCTGACTTTC. Translated: CASSVRGLRSGANVLTF.

In its sample, this clonotype was seen a few times. The rearrangement joins TRBV2 to TRBJ2-3, with 14 bases lining up with TRBD2. The V gene end was trimmed by 2 bases and the J gene end by 4 bases; junction bases not matched to a gene: 8. The CDR3 runs 18 residues. CDR1 and CDR2 (germline): SNHLY, FYNNEI. The CDR3, as DNA: TGTGCCAGCAGTGAACCCGGGACTAGCGGGAGTTACGCAGATACGCAGTATTTT. Amino acids: CASSEPGTSGSYADTQYF.

This clonotype was picked up many times. The chain couples TRBV12-3 or TRBV12-4 to TRBJ1-2; 7 bases agree with TRBD1. Losses at the gene ends were 5 bases for V and 0 bases for J; bases not matched to a gene: 6. The CDR3 runs 15 residues. This CDR3 reads CASSPGTATNYGYTF. DNA for the CDR3: TGTGCCAGCAGTCCCGGGACAGCAACTAACTATGGCTACACCTTC.

This clonotype showed up just a few times. The chain combines TRBV6-1 with TRBJ2-3; D gene unclear. CDR1 and CDR2 (germline): MNHNS, SASEGT. The CDR3 covers 17 residues. V was cut by 7 bases and J by 0 bases, with 20 bases left in between. CDR3 loop: CASTLSFPPYSTDTQYF. CDR3 DNA: TGTGCCAGCACCCTATCGTTCCCGCCCTATAGCACAGATACGCAGTATTTT.

This clonotype has a count of ten or more. The rearrangement links TRBV5-6 to TRBJ2-7; D is undetermined. Germline CDR1 and CDR2: SGHDT and YYEEEE. Trimming took 4 bases from V and 3 from J, leaving 14 bases between them. This CDR3 has 14 residues. The CDR3 is CASSPSGRNYEQYF. The DNA of the CDR3 is TGTGCCAGCAGCCCCTCGGGCAGGAACTACGAGCAGTACTTC.

The V call is TRBV29-1, the J call TRBJ2-1; the match to TRBD1 covers 8 bases. CDR1 and CDR2 from the germline V gene are SQVTM and ANQGSEA. This CDR3 has 14 amino acids. V trimming: 7 bases; J trimming: 4 bases; junction bases outside the gene matches: 9. CDR3: CSAGRTGKYNEQFF. CDR3 DNA: TGCAGCGCGGGGCGGACAGGGAAATACAATGAGCAGTTCTTC.

The chain joins TRBV7-3 to TRBJ2-1, with D perhaps TRBD2 (6 bases). The CDR3 loop spans 15 amino acids. The V gene's germline CDR1 is SGHTA and CDR2 FQGTGA. Trimming pared 3 bases from V and 2 bases from J, leaving 11 bases between. The CDR3 is CASSLDYPPYNEQFF. For the CDR3, the DNA is TGTGCCAGCAGCTTGGACTATCCCCCCTACAATGAGCAGTTCTTC.